This entry is about one T cell receptor beta chain. Its antigen is currently unknown. The sample is drawn from a study of blood T cells in healthy people across ages. Overall study findings and caveats: Unsorted PBMCs ruled out conclusive naive versus antigen-experienced comparison.

Every donor gave 9.5 to 10 milliliters of peripheral blood. The authors ran a second PCR of about 6 to 11 cycles using a sample-barcoded 5' primer and a J-beta primer mix. TCRdb reprocessed the 5' RACE reads with MiXCR, giving one entry per CDR3 protein. The data show about 1.8 million distinct CDR3 sequences, approximately 50% seen once. The sample was blood. This receptor was identified in a middle-aged woman in good health.

For the CDR3, the DNA is TGTGCCACTGACCCTACGGGAGGGACTAGATCCCCCTACAATGAGCAGTTCTTC. Residues: CATDPTGGTRSPYNEQFF. This chain links TRBV27 with TRBJ2-1; 8 nucleotides agree with TRBD2. CDR1 and CDR2 (germline): MNHEY, SMNVEV (reference sequence). Trimming cost V 10 bases and J 2 bases; bases outside gene matches: 19. CDR3 size: 18 residues.